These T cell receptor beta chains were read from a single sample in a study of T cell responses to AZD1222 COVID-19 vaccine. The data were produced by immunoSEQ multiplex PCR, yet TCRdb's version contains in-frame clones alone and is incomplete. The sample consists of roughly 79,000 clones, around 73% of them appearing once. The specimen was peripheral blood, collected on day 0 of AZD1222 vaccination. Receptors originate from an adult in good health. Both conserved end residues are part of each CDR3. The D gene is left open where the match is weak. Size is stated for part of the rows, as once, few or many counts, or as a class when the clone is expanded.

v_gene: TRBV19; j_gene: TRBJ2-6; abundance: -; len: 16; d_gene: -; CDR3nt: TGTGCCAGTAACCTAGAAGGCAACTCTGGGGCCAACGTCCTGACTTTC; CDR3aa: CASNLEGNSGANVLTF
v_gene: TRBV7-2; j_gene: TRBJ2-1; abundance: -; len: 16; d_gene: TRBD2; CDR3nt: TGTGCCAGCAGCGTTTCTAGCGGAGGGCTGTACAATGAGCAGTTCTTC; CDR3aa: CASSVSSGGLYNEQFF
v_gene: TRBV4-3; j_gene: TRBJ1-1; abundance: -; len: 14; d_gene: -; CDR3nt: TGCGCCAGCAGCCACGACAGCGGAGGCACTGAAGCTTTCTTT; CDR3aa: CASSHDSGGTEAFF
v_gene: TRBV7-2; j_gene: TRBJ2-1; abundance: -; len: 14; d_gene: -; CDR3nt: TGTGCCAGCAGCTTAATGGTCGCGGCCAATGAGCAGTTCTTC; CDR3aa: CASSLMVAANEQFF
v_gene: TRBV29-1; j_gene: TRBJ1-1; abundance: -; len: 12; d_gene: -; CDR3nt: TGCAGCGTTTCCGGGGCCAACACTGAAGCTTTCTTT; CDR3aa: CSVSGANTEAFF
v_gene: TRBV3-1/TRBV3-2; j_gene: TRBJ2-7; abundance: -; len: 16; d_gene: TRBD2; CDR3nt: TGTGCCAGCAGCCAAGAATTTGGACTAGCGGGAGACGAGCAGTACTTC; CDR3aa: CASSQEFGLAGDEQYF
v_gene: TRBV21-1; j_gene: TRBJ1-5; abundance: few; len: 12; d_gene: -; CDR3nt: TGTGCCAGCACTCTTAGAAGTCAGCCCCAGCATTTT; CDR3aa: CASTLRSQPQHF
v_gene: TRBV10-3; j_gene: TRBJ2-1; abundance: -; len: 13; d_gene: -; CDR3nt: TGTGCCATCGGGGCTAGCGAACAAAATGAGCAGTTCTTC; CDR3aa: CAIGASEQNEQFF
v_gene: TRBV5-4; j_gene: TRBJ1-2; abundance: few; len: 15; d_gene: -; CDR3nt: TGTGCCAGCAGCTTGGCCACAGGCTTAAACTATGGCTACACCTTC; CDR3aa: CASSLATGLNYGYTF
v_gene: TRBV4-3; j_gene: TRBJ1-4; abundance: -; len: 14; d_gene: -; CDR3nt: TGCGCCAGCAGCCCTGACGCAACTAATGAAAAACTGTTTTTT; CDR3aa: CASSPDATNEKLFF
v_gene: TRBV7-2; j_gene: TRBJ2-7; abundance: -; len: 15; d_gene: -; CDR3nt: TGTGCCAGCAGCTCGGGTGTGTCTGCGCGGTACGAGCAGTACTTC; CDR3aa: CASSSGVSARYEQYF
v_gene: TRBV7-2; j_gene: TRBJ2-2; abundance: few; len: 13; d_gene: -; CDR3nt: TGTGCCAGCAGCGCGATCCGCTCCGGGGAGCTGTTTTTT; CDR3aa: CASSAIRSGELFF
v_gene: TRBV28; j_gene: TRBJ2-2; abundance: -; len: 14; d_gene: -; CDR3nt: TGTGCCAGCAGGACCGGACAAAACACCGGGGAGCTGTTTTTT; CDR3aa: CASRTGQNTGELFF
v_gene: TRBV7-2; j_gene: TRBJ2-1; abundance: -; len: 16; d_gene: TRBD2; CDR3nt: TGTGCCAGCAGCTCCCTAGCGGCCAGCTCCTACAATGAGCAGTTCTTC; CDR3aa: CASSSLAASSYNEQFF
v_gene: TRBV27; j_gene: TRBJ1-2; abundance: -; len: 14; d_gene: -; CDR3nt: TGTGCCAGCAGTTTCCGCTTGGGAAACTATGGCTACACCTTC; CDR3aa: CASSFRLGNYGYTF
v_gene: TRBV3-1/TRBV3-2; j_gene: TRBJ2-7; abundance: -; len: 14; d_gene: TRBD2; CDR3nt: TGTGCCAGCAGCCTTGGACTAGCGGGAGCCGAGCAGTACTTC; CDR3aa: CASSLGLAGAEQYF
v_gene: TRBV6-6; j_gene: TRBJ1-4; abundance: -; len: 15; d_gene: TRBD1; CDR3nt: TGTGCCAGCAGTTATGGTGACAGGGGTAATGAAAAACTGTTTTTT; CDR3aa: CASSYGDRGNEKLFF
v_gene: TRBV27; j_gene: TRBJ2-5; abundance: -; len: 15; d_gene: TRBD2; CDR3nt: TGTGCCAGCAGTCCCTTACTAGCGGGCCAAGAGACCCAGTACTTC; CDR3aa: CASSPLLAGQETQYF
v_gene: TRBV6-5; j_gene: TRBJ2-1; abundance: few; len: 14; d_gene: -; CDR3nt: TGTGCCAGCAGGAGGGGGGGAGGTTACAATGAGCAGTTCTTC; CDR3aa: CASRRGGGYNEQFF
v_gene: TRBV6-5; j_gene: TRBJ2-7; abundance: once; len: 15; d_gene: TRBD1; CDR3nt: TGTGCCAGCAGTTACCCTACAGGGGTTTCCTACGAGCAGTACTTC; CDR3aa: CASSYPTGVSYEQYF
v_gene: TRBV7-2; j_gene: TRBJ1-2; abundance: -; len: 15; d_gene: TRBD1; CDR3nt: TGTGCCAGCAGCTTATCAAGGACAGGAACTAATGGCTACACCTTC; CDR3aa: CASSLSRTGTNGYTF
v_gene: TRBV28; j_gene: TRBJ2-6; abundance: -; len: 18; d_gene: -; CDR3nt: TGTGCCAGCAGTGCCCCTTCCGGGGACGCGTGGGGGGCCAACGTCCTGACTTTC; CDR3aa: CASSAPSGDAWGANVLTF
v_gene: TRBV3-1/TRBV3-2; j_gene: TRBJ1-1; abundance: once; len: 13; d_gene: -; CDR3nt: TGTGCCAGCAGTCAAAGCAGGTACACTGAAGCTTTCTTT; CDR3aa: CASSQSRYTEAFF
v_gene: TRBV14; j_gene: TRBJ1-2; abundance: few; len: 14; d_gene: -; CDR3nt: TGTGCCAGCAGCCAAGATCGGGGCGGTTATGGCTACACCTTC; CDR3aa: CASSQDRGGYGYTF
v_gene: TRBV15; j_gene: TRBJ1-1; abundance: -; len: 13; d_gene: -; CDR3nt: TGTGCCACCAGCAGAGGTGAGAACACTGAAGCTTTCTTT; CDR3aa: CATSRGENTEAFF
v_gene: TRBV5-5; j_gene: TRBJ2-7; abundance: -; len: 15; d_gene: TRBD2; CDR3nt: TGTGCCAGCAGCTCTTTAGCGGGATCTTCCTACGAGCAGTACTTC; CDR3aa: CASSSLAGSSYEQYF
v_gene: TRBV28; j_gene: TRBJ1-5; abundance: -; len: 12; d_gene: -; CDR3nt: TGTGCCAGCAGTTTAAACAATCAGCCCCAGCATTTT; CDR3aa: CASSLNNQPQHF
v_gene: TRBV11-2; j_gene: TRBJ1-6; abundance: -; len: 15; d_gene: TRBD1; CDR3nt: TGTGCCAGCAGCTTAGAGACAGGGCTTAATTCACCCCTCCACTTT; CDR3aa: CASSLETGLNSPLHF
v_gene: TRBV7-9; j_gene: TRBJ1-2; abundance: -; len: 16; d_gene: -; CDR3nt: TGTGCCAGCAGCCGGGGCGGGGGGCAAGCTAACTATGGCTACACCTTC; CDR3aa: CASSRGGGQANYGYTF
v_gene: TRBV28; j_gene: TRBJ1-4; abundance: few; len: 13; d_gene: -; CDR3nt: TGTGCCAGCATCGACAGAGCTAATGAAAAACTGTTTTTT; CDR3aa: CASIDRANEKLFF
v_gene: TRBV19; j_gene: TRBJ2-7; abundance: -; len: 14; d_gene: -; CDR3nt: TGTGCCAGTAGTATGTCGGGGGGCGAGTACGAGCAGTACTTC; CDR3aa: CASSMSGGEYEQYF
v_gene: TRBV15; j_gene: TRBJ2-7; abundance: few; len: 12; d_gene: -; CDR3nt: TGTGCCACCAGCAGCAGGGTGAGCGAGCAGTACTTC; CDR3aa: CATSSRVSEQYF
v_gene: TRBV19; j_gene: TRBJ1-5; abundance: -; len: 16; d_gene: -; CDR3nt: TGTGCCAGTAGTATAGACTGGCAGGGAAGCAATCAGCCCCAGCATTTT; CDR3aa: CASSIDWQGSNQPQHF
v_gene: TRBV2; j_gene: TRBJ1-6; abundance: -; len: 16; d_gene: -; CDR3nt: TGTGCCAGCAGGAAGGACGGGGGTGCAGGGGATTCACCCCTCCACTTT; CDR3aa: CASRKDGGAGDSPLHF